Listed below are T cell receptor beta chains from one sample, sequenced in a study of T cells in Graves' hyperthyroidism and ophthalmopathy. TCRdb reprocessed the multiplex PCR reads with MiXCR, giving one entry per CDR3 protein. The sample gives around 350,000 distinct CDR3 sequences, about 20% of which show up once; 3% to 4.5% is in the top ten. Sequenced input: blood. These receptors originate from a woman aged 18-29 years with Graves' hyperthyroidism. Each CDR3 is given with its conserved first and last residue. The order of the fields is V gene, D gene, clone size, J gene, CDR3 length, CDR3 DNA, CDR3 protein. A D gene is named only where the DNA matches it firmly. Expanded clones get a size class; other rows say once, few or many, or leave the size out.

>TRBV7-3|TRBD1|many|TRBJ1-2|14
TGTGCCAGCAGCTTAACGGCAGGGGGCTATGGCTACACCTTC
CASSLTAGGYGYTF
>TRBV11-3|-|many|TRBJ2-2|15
TGTGCCAGCAGCTCCCGGACAGAGGATTCCGGGGAGCTGTTTTTT
CASSSRTEDSGELFF
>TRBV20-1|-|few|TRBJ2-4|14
TGCAGTGCTAGAGCCCCGGGGGTCAGAAACATTCAGTACTTC
CSARAPGVRNIQYF
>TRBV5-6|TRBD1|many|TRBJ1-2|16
TGTGCCAGCAGCCCGCCGGGACAGATCCCTAACTATGGCTACACCTTC
CASSPPGQIPNYGYTF
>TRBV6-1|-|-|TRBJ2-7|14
TGTGCCAGCAGTGAATGGGGGCGAGCCTACGAGCAGTACTTC
CASSEWGRAYEQYF
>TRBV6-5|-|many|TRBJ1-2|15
TGTGCCAGCAGTTACACCACGGCCTCCGGGAATGGCTACACCTTC
CASSYTTASGNGYTF
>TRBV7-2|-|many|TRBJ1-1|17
TGTGCCAGCAGCTTAGCTCCGAGGAACGGCCTGAACACTGAAGCTTTCTTT
CASSLAPRNGLNTEAFF
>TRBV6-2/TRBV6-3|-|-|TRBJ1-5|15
TGTGCCAGCAGTTACTTAGGGTTGAGCAATCAGCCCCAGCATTTT
CASSYLGLSNQPQHF
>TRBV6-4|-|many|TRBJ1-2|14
TGTGCCAGCAGTGACACCGAGACAGGCGGTGGCTACACCTTC
CASSDTETGGGYTF
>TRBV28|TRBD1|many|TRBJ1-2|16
TGTGCCAGCAGTTCCGGGACAGGCCCCTCTAACTATGGCTACACCTTC
CASSSGTGPSNYGYTF
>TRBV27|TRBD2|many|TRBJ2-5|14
TGTGCCACCACCCAAGCGGGGGGCGGGGAGACCCAGTACTTC
CATTQAGGGETQYF
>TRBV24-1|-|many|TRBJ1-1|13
TGTGCCACCTCCTCGGGCTCGAACACTGAAGCTTTCTTT
CATSSGSNTEAFF
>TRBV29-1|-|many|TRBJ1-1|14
TGCAGCGCCGTTAGGTCACAGACGAACACTGAAGCTTTCTTT
CSAVRSQTNTEAFF
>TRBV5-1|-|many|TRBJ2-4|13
TGCGCCAGCAGCTTGGGTCGAAGCAACATTCAGTACTTC
CASSLGRSNIQYF
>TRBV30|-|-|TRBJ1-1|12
TGTGCCTGGAGTCCTCGGGACGTTGAAGCTTTCTTT
CAWSPRDVEAFF
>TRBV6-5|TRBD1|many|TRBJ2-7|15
TGTGCCAGCAGTTACTCAGGACAGGTTCGGGGAGAGCAGTACTTC
CASSYSGQVRGEQYF
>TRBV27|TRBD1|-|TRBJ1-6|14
TGTGCCAGCAGAGCACAGGGGCGTAATTCACCCCTCCACTTT
CASRAQGRNSPLHF
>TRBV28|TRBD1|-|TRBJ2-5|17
TGTGCCAGCAGACCGGGACAGGGGGCTTTAAATTTCGAGACCCAGTACTTC
CASRPGQGALNFETQYF
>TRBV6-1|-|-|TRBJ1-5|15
TGTGCCAGCAGTCGGCAGGGTCACTCGCGACAGCCCCAGCATTTT
CASSRQGHSRQPQHF
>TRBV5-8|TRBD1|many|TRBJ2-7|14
TGTGCCAGCAGCTCGAGACAGGGACCCTACGAGCAGTACTTC
CASSSRQGPYEQYF
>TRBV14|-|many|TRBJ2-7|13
TGTGCCAGCAGCCCCAAGGCGAGCTACGAGCAGTACTTC
CASSPKASYEQYF
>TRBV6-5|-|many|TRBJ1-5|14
TGTGCCAGCAGTCCCTCGGGACCACTCGAGCCCCAGCATTTT
CASSPSGPLEPQHF
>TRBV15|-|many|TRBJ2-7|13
TGTGCCACCAGCAGAGATCGGGGATACGAGCAGTACTTC
CATSRDRGYEQYF
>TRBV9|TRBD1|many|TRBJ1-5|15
TGTGCCAGCAGCGTAGCGCAGGGGGCAGATCAGCCCCAGCATTTT
CASSVAQGADQPQHF
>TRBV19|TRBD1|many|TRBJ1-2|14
TGTGCCAGCCAGGGGACAGGACCTAACTATGGCTACACCTTC
CASQGTGPNYGYTF
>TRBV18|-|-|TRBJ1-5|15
TGTGCCAGCTCACCATCCAGGAGCGGCAATCAGCCCCAGCATTTT
CASSPSRSGNQPQHF
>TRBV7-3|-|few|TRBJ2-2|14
TGTGCCAGCAGCTTGCGGGGTGACCCCGGGGAGCTGTTTTTT
CASSLRGDPGELFF
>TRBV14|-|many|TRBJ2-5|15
TGTGCCAGCAGCCAAGGCGGGACGGCGCCTGGGGCCCAGTACTTC
CASSQGGTAPGAQYF
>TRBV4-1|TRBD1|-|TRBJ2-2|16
TGCGCCAGCAGCCAAGTCCACAGGGGTGGGGACGGGGAGCTGTTTTTT
CASSQVHRGGDGELFF
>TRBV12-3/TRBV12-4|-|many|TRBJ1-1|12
TGTGCCAGCAGTCCCCCGACTACTGAAGCTTTCTTT
CASSPPTTEAFF
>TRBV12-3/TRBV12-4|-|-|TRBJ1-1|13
TGTGCCAGCAGTTTATTCCGGAACACTGAAGCTTTCTTT
CASSLFRNTEAFF
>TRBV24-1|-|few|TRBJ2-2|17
TGTGCCACCAGTGACCGAACCCCGACTCAGAACACCGGGGAGCTGTTTTTT
CATSDRTPTQNTGELFF
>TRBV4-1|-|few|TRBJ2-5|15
TGCGCCAGCAGCCAAGATAGGAGGGTCCAAGAGACCCAGTACTTC
CASSQDRRVQETQYF
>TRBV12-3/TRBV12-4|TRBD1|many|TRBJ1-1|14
TGTGCCAGCAGTCTACAGGGGTTGTACACTGAAGCTTTCTTT
CASSLQGLYTEAFF
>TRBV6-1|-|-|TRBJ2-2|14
TGTGCCAGCAGTGAAATACTAGAAACCGGGGAGCTGTTTTTT
CASSEILETGELFF
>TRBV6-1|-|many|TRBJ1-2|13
TGTGCCAGCAGTGAAGTAGGGGGGGATGGCTACACCTTC
CASSEVGGDGYTF
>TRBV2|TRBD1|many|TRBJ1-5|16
TGTGCCAGCAAGAGGGCAGGGGGCTATAGCAATCAGCCCCAGCATTTT
CASKRAGGYSNQPQHF
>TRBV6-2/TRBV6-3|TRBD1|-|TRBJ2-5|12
TGTGCCAGCAGTTACGGGACAGGGGACAAGTACTTC
CASSYGTGDKYF
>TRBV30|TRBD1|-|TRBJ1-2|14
TGTGCCTGGCGGGAACAGGGGGCGACCTATGGCTACACCTTC
CAWREQGATYGYTF
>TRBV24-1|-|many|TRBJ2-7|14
TGTGCCACCAGTGATTTTAGTCATCCCTACGAGCAGTACTTC
CATSDFSHPYEQYF
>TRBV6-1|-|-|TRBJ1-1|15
TGTGCCAGCAGTGAAGGCATAAACAAGGGCCTCGAAGCTTTCTTT
CASSEGINKGLEAFF
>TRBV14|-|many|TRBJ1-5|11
TGTGCCAGCAGCCCATATCAGCCCCAGCATTTT
CASSPYQPQHF
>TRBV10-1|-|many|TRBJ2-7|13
TGCGCCAGCAGTGAGAAGTCAGGCCACGAGCAGTACTTC
CASSEKSGHEQYF
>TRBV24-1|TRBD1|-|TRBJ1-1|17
TGTGCCACCAGTGATTCCCCGGGACAGGGGAGGGGCACTGAAGCTTTCTTT
CATSDSPGQGRGTEAFF
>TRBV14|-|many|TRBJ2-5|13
TGTGCCAGCAGCAATCAGGGTCAAGAGACCCAGTACTTC
CASSNQGQETQYF
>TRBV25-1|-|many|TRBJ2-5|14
TGTGCCAGCAGTGAATCTGAGACAAAAGAGACCCAGTACTTC
CASSESETKETQYF
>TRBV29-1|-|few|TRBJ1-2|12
TGCAGCGTTGAAGGCCAGAAATATGGCTACACCTTC
CSVEGQKYGYTF
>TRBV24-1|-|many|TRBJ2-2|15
TGTGCCTCGGGGCCCGCGCCACCCGGCACCGGGGAGCTGTTTTTT
CASGPAPPGTGELFF
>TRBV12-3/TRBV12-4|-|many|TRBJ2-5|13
TGTGCCAGCAGCTCAGGGCGCCAAGAGACCCAGTACTTC
CASSSGRQETQYF
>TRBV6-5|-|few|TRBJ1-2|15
TGTGCCAGCAGTTACGGTCAGGAGACTAACTATGGCTACACCTTC
CASSYGQETNYGYTF
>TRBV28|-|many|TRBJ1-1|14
TGTGCCAGCAGTTCCGGTCGAGCCAACACTGAAGCTTTCTTT
CASSSGRANTEAFF
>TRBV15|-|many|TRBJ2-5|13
TGTGCCACCAGCAGAGCCGTTAAAGAGACCCAGTACTTC
CATSRAVKETQYF
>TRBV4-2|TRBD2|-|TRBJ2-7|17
TGTGCCAGCAGCCAAGTAAAGGGGACTAGCGGGGGCTACGAGCAGTACTTC
CASSQVKGTSGGYEQYF
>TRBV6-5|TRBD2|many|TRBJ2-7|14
TGTGCCAGCAGCACGGGGGGGCCCTCCTACGAGCAGTACTTC
CASSTGGPSYEQYF
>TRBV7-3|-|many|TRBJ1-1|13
TGTGCCAGCAGCCTCAATCCCGGACAGAAAGCTTTCTTT
CASSLNPGQKAFF